This T cell receptor beta chain stems from a study of blood T cell repertoires in COVID-19. In the study overall: From T cells, B-cell-depleted T cells, or PBMCs came the material, which was cDNA or gDNA.

The study recruited people aged roughly 18 to 95 years across approximately 24 US areas. Self-reported history from a screening survey and questionnaire set each donor's cohort. Only in-frame clones appear in the TCRdb table, and some are missing; sequencing was by immunoSEQ multiplex PCR. This sample has around 220,000 clones, with 70% to 90% found just once. The J segment lost 5 bases and the V segment lost 3 bases, leaving 13 bases of the junction unmatched. Germline assignment: CDR1 LNHNV and CDR2 YYDKDF (reference sequence). The CDR3 is made up of 17 amino acids. The chain employs TRBV15 and TRBJ2-5; 9 positions match TRBD1. The sequencing sample was made of PBMCs or T cells enriched from blood (not recorded which). This TCR was sampled from a woman in her forties with acute COVID-19. The CDR3 is CATSSDWWDRVGETQYF. Written as DNA, the CDR3 is TGTGCCACCAGCAGTGATTGGTGGGACAGGGTGGGGGAGACCCAGTACTTC. The full variable domain, with the rest looked up from reference TRBV15 and TRBJ2-5, is DAMVIQNPRYQVTQFGKPVTLSCSQTLNHNVMYWYQQKSSQAPKLLFHYYDKDFNNEADTPDNFQSRRPNTSFCFLDIRSPGLGDTAMYLCATSSDWWDRVGETQYFGPGTRLLVL.